The rows below give T cell receptor beta chains drawn from one sample of a study of breast tumors, draining lymph nodes, adjacent tissues. TCRdb itself ran the multiplex PCR reads through MiXCR, one entry per CDR3 protein. The table records some 170,000 distinct CDR3 sequences, 33% of them present only once. Sequenced: axillary lymph node tissue. The origin of the receptors is a female donor with breast cancer. Some clones in this sample may be carry-over from other donors' samples. Both conserved end residues are part of each CDR3. Each record gives: CDR3 length, J gene, clone size, D gene, V gene, CDR3 DNA, CDR3 protein. D genes are given only for firm matches. Clone size, where shown, is once, few, many, or a class for clones that have expanded.

18	TRBJ2-6	.	TRBD1	TRBV7-8	TGTGCCAGCAGCCAGGGACAGGGAAGGACCTCTGGGGCCCACGTCCTGACTTTC	CASSQGQGRTSGAHVLTF
16	TRBJ1-6	.	.	TRBV6-5	TGTGCCAGCAGTTACACAGGTCAGGGGACGGGTTCACCCTTCCACTTT	CASSYTGQGTGSPFHF
17	TRBJ2-2	many	.	TRBV7-9	TGTGCCAGCAGCCGGACTGGACCCCGAAAGGGCACCGGGGAGCTGTTTTTT	CASSRTGPRKGTGELFF
16	TRBJ2-2	many	TRBD2	TRBV2	TGTGCCAGCATTCCCGGCGGGGGGGGTAACACCGGGGAGCTGTTTTTT	CASIPGGGGNTGELFF
15	TRBJ1-6	many	TRBD1	TRBV20-1	TGCAGTGCTAGACGCGGGACAGGGTTTAATTCACCCCTCCACTTT	CSARRGTGFNSPLHF
14	TRBJ1-4	.	.	TRBV7-6	TGTGCCAGCAGCTCCCCCCTGCGGCGAACGAAACTGTTTTTT	CASSSPLRRTKLFF
13	TRBJ1-6	many	.	TRBV2	TGTGCCAGCAGTGAGGGGATCGATTCACCCCTCCACTTT	CASSEGIDSPLHF
16	TRBJ1-2	many	TRBD1	TRBV6-1	TGTGCCAGCAGTGAGACAGGGACAGGCCATAACTATGGCTACACCTTC	CASSETGTGHNYGYTF
15	TRBJ1-2	few	.	TRBV6-5	TGTGCCAGCAGTCACTGGGGGGCGAGAATGGGCGGCTACACCTTC	CASSHWGARMGGYTF
17	TRBJ1-2	.	.	TRBV27	TGTGCCAGCAGTTTGCGAGGGAGTGGAGGCCGGGACTATGGCTACACCTTC	CASSLRGSGGRDYGYTF
13	TRBJ1-3	once	.	TRBV28	TGTGCTAGTCTGGGGGCGCGTGGAAACACCATATATTTT	CASLGARGNTIYF
14	TRBJ2-1	many	TRBD2	TRBV6-6	TGTGCCAGCAGTCCCGGGACTAGGAAGGATGAGCAGTTCTTC	CASSPGTRKDEQFF
11	TRBJ1-1	.	.	TRBV27	TGTGCCAGCAGTTCTGGCACTGAAGCTTTCTTT	CASSSGTEAFF
16	TRBJ2-1	many	TRBD2	TRBV19	TGTGCCAGTAGTATATTCCAGACTTCGGGAGGTGCTGAGCAGTTCTTC	CASSIFQTSGGAEQFF
11	TRBJ2-1	.	.	TRBV3-1	TGTCCCAGCAGCCGATACAATGAGCAGTTCTTC	CPSSRYNEQFF
15	TRBJ2-5	many	TRBD2	TRBV7-2	TGTGCCAGCAGCCGGACTAGCGGGGGGGAAGAGACCCAGTACTTC	CASSRTSGGEETQYF
15	TRBJ1-4	many	TRBD1	TRBV18	TGTGCCAGCTCATTCCGGACAGGGGAGAATGAAAAACTGTTTTTT	CASSFRTGENEKLFF
17	TRBJ2-1	many	TRBD2	TRBV24-1	TGTGCCACCAGTGATTCAACCGGGACTAGCCTCACTGGTGAGCAGTTCTTC	CATSDSTGTSLTGEQFF
14	TRBJ2-5	many	.	TRBV30	TGTGCCTGGAGTACGACTGAAAAGCAAGAGACCCAGTACTTC	CAWSTTEKQETQYF
14	TRBJ1-5	.	.	TRBV5-1	TGCGCCAGCAGCTTTGGGGGGAGCAATCACCCCCAGCATTTT	CASSFGGSNHPQHF
16	TRBJ1-3	many	.	TRBV14	TGTGCCAGCAGCCAGGGGATCGCAGGGTCAGGAAACACCATATATTTT	CASSQGIAGSGNTIYF
16	TRBJ1-2	few	TRBD1	TRBV7-8	TGTGCTAGAGATCAGCGGACCGGGACAGGGGCCTACGGCTATACCTTC	CARDQRTGTGAYGYTF
16	TRBJ1-1	.	.	TRBV4-1	TGCGCCAGCAGCCAAGAGGGAGGTCAGTTGAACACTGAAGCTTTCTTT	CASSQEGGQLNTEAFF
14	TRBJ1-6	many	.	TRBV5-5	TGTGCCAGCAGTCAGGACAGACTGAATTCACCCCTCCACTTT	CASSQDRLNSPLHF
15	TRBJ2-2	.	TRBD2	TRBV11-1	TGTGCCAGCAGCCGCGGACTAGCTAACACCGGGGAGCTGTCTTGG	CASSRGLANTGELSW
15	TRBJ2-2	few	TRBD1	TRBV6-6	TGTGCCAGCAGTCCTCAGGGGGCGGGGTCCGGGGAGCTGTTTTTT	CASSPQGAGSGELFF
15	TRBJ2-7	.	TRBD2	TRBV7-3	TGTGCCTGCAGTTCGCGGCGAGCGGGGCCCTACGAGCAGTACTTC	CACSSRRAGPYEQYF
18	TRBJ2-3	.	TRBD2	TRBV2	TGTGCCGGCAGTAACGCTGAGACTAGCGGATCGGGCACAGATACGCAGTATTTT	CAGSNAETSGSGTDTQYF
15	TRBJ1-6	many	.	TRBV12-3/TRBV12-4	TGTGCCAGCAGTTTTGGGGACTGGTATAATTCACCCCTCCACTTT	CASSFGDWYNSPLHF
16	TRBJ1-1	few	TRBD1	TRBV12-3/TRBV12-4	TGTGCCAGCAACTTGCCTATGGGACAGGGTAGGACTGAAGCTTTCTTT	CASNLPMGQGRTEAFF
11	TRBJ2-7	many	.	TRBV6-2/TRBV6-3	TGTGCCAGCAGTTACCCCAACGAGCAGTACTTC	CASSYPNEQYF
15	TRBJ2-1	.	.	TRBV30	TGTGCCTGCGACCAGGGAGAAGGGAAAAACAATGAGCAGTTCTTC	CACDQGEGKNNEQFF
12	TRBJ2-1	.	.	TRBV5-6	TGTGCCAGCAGGGACCGGGGCAATGAGCAGTTCTTC	CASRDRGNEQFF
17	TRBJ2-1	.	TRBD2	TRBV20-1	TGCAGTGCTAGGGACGACAGCGGGGGACACACCGGGGATGAGCAGTTCTTC	CSARDDSGGHTGDEQFF
15	TRBJ2-2	many	.	TRBV2	TGTGCCAGCAGGGGGAGCTCAATCGACCCCGGGGAGCTGTTTTTT	CASRGSSIDPGELFF
14	TRBJ2-2	many	.	TRBV6-2/TRBV6-3	TGTGCCAGCAGTTACGTTCAGGGCACCGGGGAGCTGTTTTTT	CASSYVQGTGELFF
15	TRBJ2-3	.	.	TRBV7-9	TGTGCCAGCAGCTTAGGAGGGGGGTTCACAGATACGCAGTATTTT	CASSLGGGFTDTQYF
16	TRBJ2-5	.	TRBD1	TRBV15	TGTGCCACCAGCAGGATGAGGGGGCAAATCGCGGAGACCCAGTACTTC	CATSRMRGQIAETQYF
18	TRBJ2-3	many	TRBD1	TRBV7-9	TGTGCCAGCAGCTTGCCCATGCGGACAGGGGGTTTATCAGATACGCAGTATTTT	CASSLPMRTGGLSDTQYF
14	TRBJ1-6	few	TRBD1	TRBV11-2	TGTGCCAGCAGCCGGGACAGTCGCAATTCACCCCTCCACTTT	CASSRDSRNSPLHF
17	TRBJ2-4	.	.	TRBV19	TGTGCCAGCTCCCGGGGGACAGCTAAACTAGCCAAAAACATTCAGTCCTTC	CASSRGTAKLAKNIQSF
15	TRBJ1-5	many	TRBD1	TRBV4-1	TGCGCCAGCAGCCACCGGACAGGAACCAATCAGCCCCAGCATTTT	CASSHRTGTNQPQHF
15	TRBJ2-1	many	TRBD2	TRBV12-3/TRBV12-4	TGTGCCAGCAGACCCCCTAGCGGGGGGGCCAATGAGCAGTTCTTC	CASRPPSGGANEQFF
16	TRBJ1-3	many	.	TRBV6-5	TGTGCCAGCAGATTGGGACGTGGGTCCTCTGGAAACACCATATATTTT	CASRLGRGSSGNTIYF
15	TRBJ2-4	.	TRBD1	TRBV5-4	TGTGCCAGCAGCTCCCCGGGACAGGGGGCAAACATTCAGTACTTC	CASSSPGQGANIQYF
12	TRBJ1-2	.	.	TRBV6-5	TGTGCCAGCAGTCTAGGGCAGTATGGCTACGCCTTC	CASSLGQYGYAF
14	TRBJ2-5	many	TRBD1	TRBV12-3/TRBV12-4	TGTGCCAGCAGTACCGGGACAGGGCAAGAGACCCAGTACTTC	CASSTGTGQETQYF
13	TRBJ2-7	.	.	TRBV10-3	TGTGCCATCAAAGACAGTCACTCCTACGGGCAGTACTTC	CAIKDSHSYGQYF
18	TRBJ2-1	.	.	TRBV7-3	.	CASSFYICSAGRDRDPLF
16	TRBJ2-7	few	.	TRBV28	TGTGCCAGCAGTCCTCTCGGCGGGGGCGTTTCCTACGAGCAGTACTTC	CASSPLGGGVSYEQYF
14	TRBJ2-5	many	.	TRBV13	TGTGCCAGCAGCTTAGAGACCAACCAAGAGACCCAGTACTTC	CASSLETNQETQYF
15	TRBJ2-7	many	.	TRBV7-6	TGTGCCAGCAGCTTAACCCCGGGGTCATTCTACGAGCAGTACTTC	CASSLTPGSFYEQYF
19	TRBJ2-3	many	TRBD1	TRBV5-8	TGTGCCAGCAGCCCCTGGAACAGGGGTTTGGGCACTAGCACAGATACGCAGTATTTT	CASSPWNRGLGTSTDTQYF